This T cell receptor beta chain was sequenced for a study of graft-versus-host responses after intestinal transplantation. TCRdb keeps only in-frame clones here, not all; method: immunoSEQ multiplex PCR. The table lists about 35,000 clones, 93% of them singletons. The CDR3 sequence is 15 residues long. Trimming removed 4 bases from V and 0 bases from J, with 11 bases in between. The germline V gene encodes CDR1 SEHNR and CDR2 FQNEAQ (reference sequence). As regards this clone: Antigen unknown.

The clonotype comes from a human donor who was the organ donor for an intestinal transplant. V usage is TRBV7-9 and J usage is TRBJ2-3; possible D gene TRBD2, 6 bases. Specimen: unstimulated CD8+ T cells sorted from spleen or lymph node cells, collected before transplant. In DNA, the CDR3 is TGTGCCAGCAGCTCAGAGGAGGGTAGCACAGATACGCAGTATTTT. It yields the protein CASSSEEGSTDTQYF.